The sequence of this T cell receptor beta chain was determined in a study of Graves' ophthalmopathy and Graves' hyperthyroidism. Study results and limitations: Blood also carried most expanded thyroid clonotypes exceeding 0.001 frequency. With 70.59% sensitivity and approximately 73% specificity, the model predicted ophthalmopathy progression.

The study enrolled ophthalmopathy donors with moderate-to-severe activity, CAS ≥3, NOSPECS ≥4 and duration under 3 months. The authors diagnosed from clinical symptoms, serum thyroxine, TRAb, thyroid ultrasound and orbital computed tomography. This clonotype has a count of ten or more. The antigen is not known. Trimming shortened V by 5 bases and J by 0 bases, and 11 bases separated the two germline ends. Germline-derived CDR1 and CDR2 are SGHAT and FQNNGV. The CDR3 runs 16 residues. Researchers took RNA transcripts and amplified TCR beta CDR3 regions from them. First-round RT-PCR with HTBI primers preceded a second-round multiplex PCR. TCRdb reanalysed the multiplex PCR reads using MiXCR and keeps one entry per CDR3 protein. The table has under 250,000 distinct CDR3 sequences, roughly 21% seen once.

Sample: peripheral blood. This clonotype was sampled from a woman in her fifties or sixties with Graves' ophthalmopathy. V is TRBV11-2 and J is TRBJ2-6, with D tentatively TRBD1 (5 bases). In DNA, the CDR3 is TGTGCCAGCAGCACCTCAGGGTTCTCTGGGGCCAACGTCCTGACTTTC. Protein: CASSTSGFSGANVLTF.